Described below is a single T cell receptor beta chain sequence and its context. These data come from a study of blood T cell repertoires in COVID-19. For the study at large: Some COVID-19 samples were acute and others convalescent; all came from the United States, Italy and Spain. Sources were T cells, B-cell-depleted T cells, or PBMCs; the material itself was cDNA or gDNA.

As originally analysed: Reference gene primer amplification gave estimated nucleated cell counts. Data came from immunoSEQ multiplex PCR; TCRdb stores just in-frame clones and leaves some out. Clonal size and the V and J genes are those of that table, whereas D and trimming came from the DNA. Of roughly 70,000 clones in the sample, 75% to 95% were seen once. CDR3 length: 15 amino acids. With 4 bases removed from V and 4 bases from J, the gap between germline ends came to 15 bases. Germline-derived CDR1 and CDR2 are ENHRY and SYGVKD. This chain joins TRBV10-3 and TRBJ2-3; TRBD2 is a possible D gene (6 bases). The sequence came from a human donor with active COVID-19. The donor label of this sample is uncertain. The sequenced sample consisted of peripheral blood. CDR3 DNA: TGTGCCATCAGTGGCCTGGGGGGAGAGGCAGATACGCAGTATTTT. Translation: CAISGLGGEADTQYF.